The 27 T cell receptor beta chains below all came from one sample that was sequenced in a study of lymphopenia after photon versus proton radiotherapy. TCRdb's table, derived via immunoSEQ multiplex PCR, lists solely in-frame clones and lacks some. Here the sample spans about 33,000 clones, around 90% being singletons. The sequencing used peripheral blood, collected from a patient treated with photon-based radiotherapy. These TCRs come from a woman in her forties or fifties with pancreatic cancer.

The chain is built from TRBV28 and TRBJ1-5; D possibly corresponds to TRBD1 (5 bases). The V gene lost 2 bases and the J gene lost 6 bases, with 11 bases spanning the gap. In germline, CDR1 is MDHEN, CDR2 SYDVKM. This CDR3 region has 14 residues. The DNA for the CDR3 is TGTGCCAGCAGTTTACCGGGGGGGGTTCAGCCCCAGCATTTT. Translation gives CASSLPGGVQPQHF.

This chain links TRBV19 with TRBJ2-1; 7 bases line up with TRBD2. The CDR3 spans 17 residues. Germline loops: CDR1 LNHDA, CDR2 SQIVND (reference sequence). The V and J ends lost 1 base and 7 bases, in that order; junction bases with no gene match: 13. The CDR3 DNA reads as TGTGCCAGTAGTATAGCCAGCGGGGAGAGCAATCCAAATGAGCAGTTCTTC. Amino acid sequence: CASSIASGESNPNEQFF.

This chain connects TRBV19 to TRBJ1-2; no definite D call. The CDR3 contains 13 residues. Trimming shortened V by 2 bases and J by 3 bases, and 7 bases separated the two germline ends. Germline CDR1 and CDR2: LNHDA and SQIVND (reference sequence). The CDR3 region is CASSIQEDYGYTF. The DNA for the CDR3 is TGTGCCAGTAGTATACAGGAAGACTATGGCTACACCTTC. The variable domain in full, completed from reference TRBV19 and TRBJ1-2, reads DGGITQSPKYLFRKEGQNVTLSCEQNLNHDAMYWYRQDPGQGLRLIYYSQIVNDFQKGDIAEGYSVSREKKESFPLTVTSAQKNPTAFYLCASSIQEDYGYTFGSGTRLTVV.

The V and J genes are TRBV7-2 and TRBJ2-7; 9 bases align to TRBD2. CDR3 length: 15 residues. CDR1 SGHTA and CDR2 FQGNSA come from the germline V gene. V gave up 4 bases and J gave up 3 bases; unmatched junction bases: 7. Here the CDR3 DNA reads TGTGCCAGCAGCTCAACCGGGACTAGCATCTACGAGCAGTACTTC. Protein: CASSSTGTSIYEQYF.

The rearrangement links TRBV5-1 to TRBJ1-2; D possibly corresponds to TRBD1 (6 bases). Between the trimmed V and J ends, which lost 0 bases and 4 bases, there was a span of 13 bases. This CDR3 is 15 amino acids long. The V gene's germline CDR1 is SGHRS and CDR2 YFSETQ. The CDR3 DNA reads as TGCGCCAGCAGCTTGGATCCAGGGGAGGCCTATGGCTACACCTTC. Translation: CASSLDPGEAYGYTF.

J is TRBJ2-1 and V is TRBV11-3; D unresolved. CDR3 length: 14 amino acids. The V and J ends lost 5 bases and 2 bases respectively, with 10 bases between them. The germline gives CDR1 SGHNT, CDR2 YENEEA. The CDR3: CASSPTGTYNEQFF. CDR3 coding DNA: TGTGCCAGCAGCCCCACCGGCACCTACAATGAGCAGTTCTTC.

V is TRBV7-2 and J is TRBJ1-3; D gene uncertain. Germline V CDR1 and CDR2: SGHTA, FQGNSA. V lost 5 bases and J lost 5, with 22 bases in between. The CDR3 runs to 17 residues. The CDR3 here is CASSPSEGMGGRNTIYF. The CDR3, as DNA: TGTGCCAGCAGCCCAAGCGAGGGTATGGGAGGCAGAAACACCATATATTTT. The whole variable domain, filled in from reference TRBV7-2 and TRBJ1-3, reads GAGVSQSPSNKVTEKGKDVELRCDPISGHTALYWYRQSLGQGLEFLIYFQGNSAPDKSGLPSDRFSAERTGGSVSTLTIQRTQQEDSAVYLCASSPSEGMGGRNTIYFGEGSWLTVV.

CDR3 DNA sequence: TGTGCCAGCAGCCCCCGGCGGGAGTCGTACAATGAGCAGTTCTTC. It is translated as CASSPRRESYNEQFF. The genes are TRBV6-6 and TRBJ2-1; the match to TRBD2 covers 7 bases. The germline gives CDR1 MNHNY, CDR2 SVGAGI (reference sequence). Trimming at V came to 6 bases and at J to 4 bases, leaving 9 bases not matched to a gene. CDR3 size: 15 residues.

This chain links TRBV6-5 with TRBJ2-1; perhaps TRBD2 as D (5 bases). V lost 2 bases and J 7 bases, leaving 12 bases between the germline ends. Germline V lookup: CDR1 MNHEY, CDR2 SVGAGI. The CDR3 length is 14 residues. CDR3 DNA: TGTGCCAGCAGTTACCGGGGAGCACGAAATGAGCAGTTCTTC. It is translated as CASSYRGARNEQFF.

The CDR3 bases are TGTGCCTGGAGCCGGGAAGGACTAGTCCAGGGCGTGCAGTACTTC. Translated: CAWSREGLVQGVQYF. The chain is built from TRBV30 and TRBJ2-7; 7 bases fit TRBD2. J lost 9 bases, V lost 3 bases, and 17 bases had no gene match. Per the germline V gene, CDR1 is GTSNPN and CDR2 is SVGIG (reference sequence). This CDR3 has 15 residues.

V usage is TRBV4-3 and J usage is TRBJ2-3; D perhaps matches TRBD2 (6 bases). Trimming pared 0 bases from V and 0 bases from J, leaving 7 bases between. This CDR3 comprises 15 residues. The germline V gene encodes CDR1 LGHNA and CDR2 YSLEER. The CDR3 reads CASSQDSGSTDTQYF. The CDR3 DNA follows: TGCGCCAGCAGCCAAGATAGCGGAAGCACAGATACGCAGTATTTT.

The CDR3 reads CAWRRVLGRADTQYF. The CDR3 DNA reads TGTGCCTGGAGGAGGGTTTTAGGGAGGGCAGATACGCAGTATTTT. V usage is TRBV30 and J usage is TRBJ2-3, with 7 bases identical to TRBD2. V shed 3 bases and J 4 bases; nucleotides not matched to a gene: 10. CDR3 length: 15 amino acids. Germline CDR1 GTSNPN, CDR2 SVGIG (reference sequence).

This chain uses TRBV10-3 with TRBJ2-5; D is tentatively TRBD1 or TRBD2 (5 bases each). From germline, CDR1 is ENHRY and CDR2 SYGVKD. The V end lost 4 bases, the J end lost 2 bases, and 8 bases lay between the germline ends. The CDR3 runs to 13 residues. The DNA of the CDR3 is TGTGCCATCAGTGGGGGGATGCAAGAGACCCAGTACTTC. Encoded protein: CAISGGMQETQYF.

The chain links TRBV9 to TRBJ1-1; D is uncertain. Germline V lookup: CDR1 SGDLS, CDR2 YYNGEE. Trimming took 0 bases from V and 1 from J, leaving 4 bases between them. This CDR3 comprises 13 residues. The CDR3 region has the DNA TGTGCCAGCAGCGTAGACTCGAACACTGAAGCTTTCTTT. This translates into CASSVDSNTEAFF.

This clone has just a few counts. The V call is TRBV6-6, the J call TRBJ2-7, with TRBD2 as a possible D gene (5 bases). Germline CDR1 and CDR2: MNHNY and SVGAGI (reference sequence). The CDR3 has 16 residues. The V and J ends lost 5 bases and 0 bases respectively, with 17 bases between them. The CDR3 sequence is CASSNYGRESSYEQYF. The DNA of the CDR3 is TGTGCCAGCAGTAATTATGGTAGGGAGAGCTCCTACGAGCAGTACTTC.

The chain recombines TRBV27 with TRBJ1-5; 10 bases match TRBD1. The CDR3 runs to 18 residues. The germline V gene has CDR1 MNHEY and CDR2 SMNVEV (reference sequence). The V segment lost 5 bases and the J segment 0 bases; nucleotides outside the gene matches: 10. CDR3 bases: TGTGCCAGCAGTCTAAGACAGGGGGCGTTCGGTAGCAATCAGCCCCAGCATTTT. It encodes CASSLRQGAFGSNQPQHF.

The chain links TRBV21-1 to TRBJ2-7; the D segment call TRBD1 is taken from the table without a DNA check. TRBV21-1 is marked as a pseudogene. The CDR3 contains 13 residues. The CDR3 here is CASRDRQSYEQYF. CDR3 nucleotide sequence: TGTGCCAGCAGGGACAGGCAAAGCTACGAGCAGTACTTC.

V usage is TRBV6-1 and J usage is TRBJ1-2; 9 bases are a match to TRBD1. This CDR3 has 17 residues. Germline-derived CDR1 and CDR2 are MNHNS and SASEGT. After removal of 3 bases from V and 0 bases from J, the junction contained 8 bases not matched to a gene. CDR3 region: CASSEMGQGKANYGYTF. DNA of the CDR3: TGTGCCAGCAGTGAGATGGGACAGGGTAAAGCTAACTATGGCTACACCTTC.

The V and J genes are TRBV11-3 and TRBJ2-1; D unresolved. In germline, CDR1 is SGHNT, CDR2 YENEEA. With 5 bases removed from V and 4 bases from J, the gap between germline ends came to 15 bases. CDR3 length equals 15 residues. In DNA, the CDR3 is TGTGCCAGCAGCCCAAAGAACTTAGCTTACAATGAGCAGTTCTTC. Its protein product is CASSPKNLAYNEQFF. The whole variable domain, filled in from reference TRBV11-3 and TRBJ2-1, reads EAGVVQSPRYKIIEKKQPVAFWCNPISGHNTLYWYLQNLGQGPELLIRYENEEAVDDSQLPKDRFSAERLKGVDSTLKIQPAELGDSAVYLCASSPKNLAYNEQFFGPGTRLTVL.

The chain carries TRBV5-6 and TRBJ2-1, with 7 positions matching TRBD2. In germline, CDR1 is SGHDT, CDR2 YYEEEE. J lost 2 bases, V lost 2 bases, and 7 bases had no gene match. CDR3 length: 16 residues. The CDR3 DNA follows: TGTGCCAGCAGCTTAATGGCGGGACTAACCTACAATGAGCAGTTCTTC. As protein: CASSLMAGLTYNEQFF.

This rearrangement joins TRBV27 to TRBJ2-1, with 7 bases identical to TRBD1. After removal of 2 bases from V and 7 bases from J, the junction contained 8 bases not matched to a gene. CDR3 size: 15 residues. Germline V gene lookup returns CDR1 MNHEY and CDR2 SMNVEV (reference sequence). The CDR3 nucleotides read TGTGCCAGCAGTTTAAGACAGGGAAGAAAGAATGAGCAGTTCTTC. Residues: CASSLRQGRKNEQFF.

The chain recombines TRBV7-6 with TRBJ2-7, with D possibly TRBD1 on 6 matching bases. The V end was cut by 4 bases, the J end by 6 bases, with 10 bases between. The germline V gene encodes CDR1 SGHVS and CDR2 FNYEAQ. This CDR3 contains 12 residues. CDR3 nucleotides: TGTGCCAGCAGCTACGGGACATTCGAGCAGTACTTC. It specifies CASSYGTFEQYF.

CDR3 protein: CASSLEGGNQPQHF. CDR3 nucleotide sequence: TGTGCCAGCAGCCTGGAGGGAGGCAATCAGCCCCAGCATTTT. V usage is TRBV11-2 and J usage is TRBJ1-5; D gene uncertain. V was trimmed by 5 bases and J by 2 bases, leaving 10 bases between them. There are 14 residues in the CDR3. Germline loops: CDR1 SGHAT, CDR2 FQNNGV.

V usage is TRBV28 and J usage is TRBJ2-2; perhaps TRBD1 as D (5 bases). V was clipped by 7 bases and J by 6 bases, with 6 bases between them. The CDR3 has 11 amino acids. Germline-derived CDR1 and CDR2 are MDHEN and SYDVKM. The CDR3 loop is CASKGPGELFF. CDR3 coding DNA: TGTGCCAGCAAGGGGCCCGGGGAGCTGTTTTTT.

The CDR3 region is CASSLDWGGGNTIYF. The CDR3 nucleotides read TGTGCCAGCAGCTTAGACTGGGGGGGAGGAAACACCATATATTTT. The chain has TRBV7-2 and TRBJ1-3, with a weak D call TRBD1 (5 bases). Germline V gene lookup returns CDR1 SGHTA and CDR2 FQGNSA. The CDR3 loop spans 15 amino acids. V lost 1 base to trimming and J lost 4 bases, with 11 bases between them.

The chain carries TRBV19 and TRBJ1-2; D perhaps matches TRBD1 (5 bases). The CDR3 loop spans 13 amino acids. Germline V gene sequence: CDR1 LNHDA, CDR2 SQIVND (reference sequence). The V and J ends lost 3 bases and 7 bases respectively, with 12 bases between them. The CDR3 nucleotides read TGTGCCAGTAGTATCGGCAGGGCTAGTGGCTACACCTTC. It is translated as CASSIGRASGYTF.

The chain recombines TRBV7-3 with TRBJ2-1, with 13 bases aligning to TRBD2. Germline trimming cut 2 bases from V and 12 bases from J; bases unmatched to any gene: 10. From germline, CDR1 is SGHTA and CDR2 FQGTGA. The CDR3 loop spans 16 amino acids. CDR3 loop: CASSLELAGGPVGQFF. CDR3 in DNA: TGTGCCAGCAGCTTAGAACTAGCGGGAGGGCCGGTGGGGCAGTTCTTC. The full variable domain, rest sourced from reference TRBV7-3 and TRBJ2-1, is GAGVSQTPSNKVTEKGKYVELRCDPISGHTALYWYRQSLGQGPEFLIYFQGTGAADDSGLPNDRFFAVRPEGSVSTLKIQRTERGDSAVYLCASSLELAGGPVGQFFGPGTRLTVL.